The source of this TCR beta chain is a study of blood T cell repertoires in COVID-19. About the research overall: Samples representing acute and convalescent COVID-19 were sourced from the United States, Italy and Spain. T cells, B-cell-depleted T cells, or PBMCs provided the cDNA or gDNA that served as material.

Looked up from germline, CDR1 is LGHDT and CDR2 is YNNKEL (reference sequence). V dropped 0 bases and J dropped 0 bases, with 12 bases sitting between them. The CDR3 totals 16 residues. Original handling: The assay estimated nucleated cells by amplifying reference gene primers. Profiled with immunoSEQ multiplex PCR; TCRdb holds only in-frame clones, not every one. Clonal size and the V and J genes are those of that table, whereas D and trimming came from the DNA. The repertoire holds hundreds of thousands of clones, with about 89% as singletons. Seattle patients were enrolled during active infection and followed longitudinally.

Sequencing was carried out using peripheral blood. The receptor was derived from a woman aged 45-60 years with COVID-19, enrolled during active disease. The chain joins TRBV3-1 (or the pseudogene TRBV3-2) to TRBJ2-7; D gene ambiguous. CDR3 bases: TGTGCCAGCAGCCAAGAAGCGATCATAAGCTCCTACGAGCAGTACTTC. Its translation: CASSQEAIISSYEQYF.